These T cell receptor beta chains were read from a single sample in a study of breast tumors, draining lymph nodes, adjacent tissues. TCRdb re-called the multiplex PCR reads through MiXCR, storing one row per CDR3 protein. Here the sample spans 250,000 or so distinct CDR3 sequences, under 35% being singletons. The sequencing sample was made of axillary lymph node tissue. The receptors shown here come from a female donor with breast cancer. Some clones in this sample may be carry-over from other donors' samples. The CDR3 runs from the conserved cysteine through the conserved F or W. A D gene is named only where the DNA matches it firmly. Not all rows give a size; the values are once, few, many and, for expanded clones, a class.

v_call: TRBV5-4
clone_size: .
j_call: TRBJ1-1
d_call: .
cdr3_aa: CASSPQPSLGSNTEAFF
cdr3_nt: TGTGCCAGCAGCCCCCAACCTAGCCTAGGATCGAACACTGAAGCTTTCTTT

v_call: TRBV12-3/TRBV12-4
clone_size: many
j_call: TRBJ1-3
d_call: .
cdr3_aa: CASSPTTSGNTIYF
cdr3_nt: TGTGCCAGCAGCCCCACTACCTCTGGAAACACCATATATTTT

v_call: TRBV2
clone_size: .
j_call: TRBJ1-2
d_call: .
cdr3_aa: CASTLVPYGYTF
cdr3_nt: TGTGCCAGCACCTTGGTCCCCTATGGCTACACCTTT

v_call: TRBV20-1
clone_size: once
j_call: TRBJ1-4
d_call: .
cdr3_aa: CSAEGGFDEKLFF
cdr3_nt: TGCAGTGCCGAGGGGGGGTTCGACGAAAAACTGTTTTTT

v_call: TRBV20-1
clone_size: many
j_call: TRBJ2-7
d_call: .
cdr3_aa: CSARADDARVYEQYF
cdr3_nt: TGCAGTGCTAGAGCTGACGACGCCAGGGTTTACGAGCAGTACTTC

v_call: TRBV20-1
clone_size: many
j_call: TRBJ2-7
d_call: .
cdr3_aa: CSARVGSGYSYEQYF
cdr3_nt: TGCAGTGCTAGAGTCGGTAGCGGCTACTCCTACGAGCAGTACTTC

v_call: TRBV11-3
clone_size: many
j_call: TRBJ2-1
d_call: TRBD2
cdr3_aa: CASSLGLGSGRFYNEQFF
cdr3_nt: TGTGCCAGCAGCTTAGGGTTAGGTAGCGGGAGGTTTTACAATGAGCAGTTCTTC

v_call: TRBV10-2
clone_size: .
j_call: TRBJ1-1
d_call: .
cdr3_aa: CASSEAGGEAFF
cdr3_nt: TGCGCCAGCAGTGAAGCGGGCGGGGAAGCTTTCTTT

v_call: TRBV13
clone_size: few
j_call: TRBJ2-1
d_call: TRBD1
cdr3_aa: CASSLGRGQGFYNEQFF
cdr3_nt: TGTGCCAGCAGCTTAGGCCGGGGACAGGGTTTCTACAATGAGCAGTTCTTC

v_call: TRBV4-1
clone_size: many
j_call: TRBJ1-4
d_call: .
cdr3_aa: CASSQDSRGGREKLFF
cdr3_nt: TGCGCCAGCAGCCAAGATTCGCGCGGAGGGAGGGAAAAACTGTTTTTT

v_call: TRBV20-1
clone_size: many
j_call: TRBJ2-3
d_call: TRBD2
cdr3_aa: CSASRGLAELTDTQYF
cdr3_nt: TGCAGTGCTAGCCGCGGACTAGCGGAGCTCACAGATACGCAGTATTTT

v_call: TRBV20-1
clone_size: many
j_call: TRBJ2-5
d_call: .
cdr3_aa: CSARPRIRTAGTQYF
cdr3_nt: TGCAGTGCTAGGCCTCGGATAAGGACGGCCGGGACCCAGTACTTC

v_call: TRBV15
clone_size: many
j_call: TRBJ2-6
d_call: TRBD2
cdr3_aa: CATSRDLASGKKAGANVLTF
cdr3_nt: TGTGCCACCAGCAGAGATCTTGCTAGCGGGAAAAAGGCTGGGGCCAACGTCCTGACTTTC

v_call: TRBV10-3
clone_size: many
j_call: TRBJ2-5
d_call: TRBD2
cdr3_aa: CAIREGLAGWETQYF
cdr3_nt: TGTGCCATCAGGGAAGGACTAGCGGGATGGGAGACCCAGTACTTC

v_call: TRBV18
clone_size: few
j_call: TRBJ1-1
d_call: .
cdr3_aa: CASSQKTGMNTEAFF
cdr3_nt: TGTGCCAGCTCACAAAAAACAGGGATGAACACTGAAGCTTTCTTT

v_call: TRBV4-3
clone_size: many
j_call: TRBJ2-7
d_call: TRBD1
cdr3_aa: CASSLGTGGPYEQYF
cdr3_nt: TGCGCCAGCAGCCTGGGGACAGGGGGTCCCTACGAGCAGTACTTC

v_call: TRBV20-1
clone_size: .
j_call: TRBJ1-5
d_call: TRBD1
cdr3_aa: CSASRGTGPAGDQPQHF
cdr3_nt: TGCAGTGCTAGTAGGGGGACAGGGCCCGCAGGGGATCAGCCCCAGCATTTT

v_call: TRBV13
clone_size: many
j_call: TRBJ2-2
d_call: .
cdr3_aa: CASSPRDYTGELFF
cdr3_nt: TGTGCCAGCAGCCCTCGGGACTACACCGGGGAGCTGTTTTTT

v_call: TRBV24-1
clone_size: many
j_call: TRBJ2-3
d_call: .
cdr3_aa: CATSRSAGSTDTQYF
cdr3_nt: TGTGCCACCAGTCGGTCAGCGGGCAGCACAGATACGCAGTATTTT

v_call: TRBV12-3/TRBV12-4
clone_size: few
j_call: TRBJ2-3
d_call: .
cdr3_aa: CASSPPGKDGTDTQYF
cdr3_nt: TGTGCCAGCTCACCACCAGGAAAGGATGGCACAGATACGCAGTATTTT

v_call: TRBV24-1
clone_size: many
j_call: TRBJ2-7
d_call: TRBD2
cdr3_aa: CATSDGRLAGVGEQYF
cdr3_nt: TGTGCCACCAGTGATGGTAGACTAGCGGGAGTGGGGGAGCAGTACTTC

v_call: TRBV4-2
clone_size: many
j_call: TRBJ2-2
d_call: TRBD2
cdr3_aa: CASSRTSGRATAGELFF
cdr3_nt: TGTGCCAGCAGCCGGACTAGCGGGAGGGCTACGGCCGGGGAGCTGTTTTTT

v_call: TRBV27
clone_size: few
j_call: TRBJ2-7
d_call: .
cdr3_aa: CASSFSADRYEQYF
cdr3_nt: TGTGCCAGCAGTTTTTCGGCGGACCGCTACGAGCAGTACTTC

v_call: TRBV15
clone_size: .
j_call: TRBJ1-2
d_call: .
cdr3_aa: CATSRGTVYGYTF
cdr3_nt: TGTGCCACCAGCAGAGGGACGGTCTATGGCTACACCTTC

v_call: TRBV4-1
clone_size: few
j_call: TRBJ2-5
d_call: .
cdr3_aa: CASSQDWGGHLETQYF
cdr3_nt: TGCGCCAGCAGCCAAGATTGGGGGGGACATTTGGAGACCCAGTACTTC

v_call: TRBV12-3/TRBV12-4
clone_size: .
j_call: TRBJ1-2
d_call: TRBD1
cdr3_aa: CASSPSRNPGQNNYGYTF
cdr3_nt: TGTGCCAGCAGCCCAAGTAGAAATCCGGGACAGAATAACTATGGCTACACCTTC

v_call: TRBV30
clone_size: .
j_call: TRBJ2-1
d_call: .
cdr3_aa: CAWSVKLGGEQFF
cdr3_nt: TGTGCCTGGAGTGTAAAGTTGGGAGGTGAGCAGTTCTTC